The TCR beta chain described here comes from a study of blood T cell repertoires in COVID-19. The overall study: The cDNA or gDNA used as material had been derived from T cells, B-cell-depleted T cells, or PBMCs.

Cohort 3 recovered donors had two negative PCRs, clearance, or symptom resolution. Trimming took 5 bases from V and 7 from J; bases not matched to a gene: 2. Germline V gene sequence: CDR1 LNHNV, CDR2 YYDKDF (reference sequence). The CDR3 has 12 amino acids. The table came from immunoSEQ multiplex PCR; TCRdb's copy has only in-frame clones and leaves some out. Of hundreds of thousands of clones in the sample, 80% to 90% were seen once. The specimen sequenced was PBMCs or T cells enriched from blood (not recorded which). This chain joins TRBV15 and TRBJ2-1; 7 bases agree with TRBD2. The sequence came from a woman aged 18-29 years who had recovered from COVID-19. In DNA, the CDR3 is TGTGCCACCAGCTTCGGGGGGAATGAGCAGTTCTTC. Its protein product is CATSFGGNEQFF.